The clone carrying this T cell receptor (beta chain) came up once. The entry originates in a study of cytomegalovirus exposure and HLA in healthy donors. This table comes from immunoSEQ multiplex PCR, and its TCRdb copy is limited to in-frame clones, with some not included. The table has about 70,000 clones, 85% to 95% seen once; the top ten hold about 1.6%. V lost 1 base, J lost 9 bases, and 10 bases lay in between. The CDR3 is made up of 13 amino acids. Looked up from germline, CDR1 is LNHNV and CDR2 is YYDKDF (reference sequence). The source is a man between 18 and 35 years old in good health and CMV-seropositive. Sequencing was done on a sample of PBMCs. The rearrangement uses TRBV15 and TRBJ2-1; possibly TRBD2 for D (6 bases). The CDR3 loop is CATSRVLAVEQFF. The CDR3 nucleotides are TGTGCCACCAGCAGAGTACTAGCTGTTGAGCAGTTCTTC.